The 31 T cell receptor beta chains below all came from one sample that was sequenced in a study of T cell responses to AZD1222 COVID-19 vaccine. Sequenced by immunoSEQ multiplex PCR; TCRdb stores in-frame clones only, minus some. The table includes about 130,000 clones, 93% detected once. Sequencing used peripheral blood, obtained on day 0 of AZD1222 vaccination. These receptors were collected from an adult in good health.

The CDR3 is CASSLKVGYGYTF. As DNA, the CDR3 is TGTGCCAGCAGCCTCAAAGTGGGGTATGGCTACACCTTC. The chain joins TRBV7-2 to TRBJ1-2, with unresolved D. V was cut by 5 bases and J by 5 bases, with 12 bases left in between. CDR3 length equals 13 residues. Germline assignment: CDR1 SGHTA and CDR2 FQGNSA.

This clone was recorded only once. V usage is TRBV12-5 and J usage is TRBJ2-1; the D call may be TRBD1 or TRBD2 (6 bases each). Trimming removed 7 bases from V and 9 bases from J, with 13 bases in between. Germline CDR1 reads LGHNT; CDR2 reads FRNRAP. This CDR3 has 12 residues. As DNA, the CDR3 is TGTGCTAGTGACTTATGGGGGGCTGAGCAGTTCTTC. Residues: CASDLWGAEQFF.

The chain employs TRBV5-1 and TRBJ2-1; TRBD2 agrees at 10 bases. The CDR3 is 16 amino acids. CDR1 is SGHRS and CDR2 is YFSETQ in the germline V gene. V lost 3 bases and J lost 3; bases outside the gene matches: 6. The CDR3 DNA reads as TGCGCCAGCAGCTGGTCGGGACTAGCGAACTACAATGAGCAGTTCTTC. Amino acids: CASSWSGLANYNEQFF.

The V call is TRBV6-1, the J call TRBJ1-1, with D perhaps matching TRBD1 (5 bases). CDR3 length equals 18 residues. Germline V lookup: CDR1 MNHNS, CDR2 SASEGT. Trimming left V 1 base short and J 1 base short, with 19 bases between. This chain's CDR3 is CASSEDRFERGENTEAFF. The CDR3 DNA reads TGTGCCAGCAGTGAAGACAGGTTCGAAAGGGGAGAGAACACTGAAGCTTTCTTT.

This chain links TRBV18 with TRBJ1-3, with D possibly TRBD1 on 6 matching bases. Per germline, CDR1 KGHSH and CDR2 LQKENI. This CDR3 is built from 15 residues. The V end was cut by 2 bases, the J end by 2 bases, with 10 bases between. The CDR3 sequence: CASSPMGAPGNTIYF. CDR3 bases: TGTGCCAGCTCACCAATGGGGGCGCCTGGAAACACCATATATTTT.

The chain employs TRBV9 and TRBJ1-2; no firm D call. V was trimmed by 0 bases and J by 8 bases, leaving 14 bases between them. This CDR3 contains 14 residues. CDR1 is SGDLS and CDR2 is YYNGEE in the germline V gene. CDR3 DNA: TGTGCCAGCAGCGTAGCCGCGGGTTTAAGGGGCTACACCTTC. It yields the protein CASSVAAGLRGYTF.

The rearrangement uses TRBV7-6 and TRBJ2-1; D gene unclear. V was shortened by 5 bases and J by 5 bases, with 19 bases between the two germline ends. CDR1 is SGHVS and CDR2 is FNYEAQ in the germline V gene. The CDR3 totals 16 residues. The CDR3 is CASSPHLVAINNEQFF. The CDR3 DNA follows: TGTGCCAGCAGCCCCCACCTGGTAGCTATAAACAATGAGCAGTTCTTC. The whole variable domain, remainder taken from reference TRBV7-6 and TRBJ2-1, is GAGVSQSPRYKVTKRGQDVALRCDPISGHVSLYWYRQALGQGPEFLTYFNYEAQQDKSGLPNDRFSAERPEGSISTLTIQRTEQRDSAMYRCASSPHLVAINNEQFFGPGTRLTVL.

The V call is TRBV7-8, the J call TRBJ1-4, with 9 positions matching TRBD1. In germline, CDR1 is SGHVS, CDR2 FQNEAQ. This CDR3 contains 15 residues. V lost 7 bases to trimming and J lost 4 bases; unmatched junction nucleotides: 7. Here the CDR3 reads CASNKQTGGNEKLFF. CDR3 sequence (DNA): TGTGCCAGCAACAAACAGACAGGGGGTAATGAAAAACTGTTTTTT.

This chain connects TRBV30 to TRBJ1-3; D uncertain. Trimming removed 2 bases at V and 9 bases at J, with 14 bases between. Germline CDR1 is GTSNPN and CDR2 is SVGIG (reference sequence). The CDR3 consists of 13 residues. CDR3 residues: CAWSRYNRGTIYF. The CDR3 nucleotides are TGTGCCTGGAGTAGATACAACCGCGGCACCATATATTTT.

The V and J genes are TRBV7-9 and TRBJ1-4; D possibly corresponds to TRBD1 (5 bases). Trimming left V 2 bases short and J 4 bases short, with 11 bases between. CDR1 SEHNR and CDR2 FQNEAQ come from the germline V gene (reference sequence). This CDR3 has 15 amino acids. This chain's CDR3 is CASSLRGQSNEKLFF. CDR3 sequence (DNA): TGTGCCAGCAGCTTACGAGGACAAAGTAATGAAAAACTGTTTTTT.

The DNA of the CDR3 is TGTGCCAGCAGGGACCAGGGGGTGACTGCTGGCTACACCTTC. Translation: CASRDQGVTAGYTF. The J gene is TRBJ1-2, the V gene TRBV6-5, with 7 bases that match TRBD1. CDR3 length: 14 amino acids. From germline, CDR1 is MNHEY and CDR2 SVGAGI. The V gene end was trimmed by 6 bases and the J gene end by 7 bases; junction bases not matched to a gene: 11.

The chain employs TRBV5-4 and TRBJ1-1; D is undetermined. Germline loops: CDR1 SGHNT, CDR2 YYREEE (reference sequence). V was clipped by 4 bases and J by 2 bases, with 15 bases between them. The CDR3 consists of 15 residues. The CDR3 DNA follows: TGTGCCAGCAGCCCTTACAGAGGTGGCAACACTGAAGCTTTCTTT. This sequence encodes CASSPYRGGNTEAFF.

The chain carries TRBV2 and TRBJ1-2; perhaps TRBD1 as D (6 bases). Germline CDR1 SNHLY, CDR2 FYNNEI. Trimming left V 7 bases short and J 8 bases short, with 20 bases between. This CDR3 contains 14 residues. This CDR3 is CASTRSGTQDGYTF. CDR3 nucleotide sequence: TGTGCCAGCACGAGAAGCGGGACACAGGACGGCTACACCTTC.

The chain uses TRBV12-3 or TRBV12-4 and TRBJ1-3; D call uncertain. Trimming took off 7 bases at V and 0 bases at J, with 7 bases between the two ends. CDR3 length: 13 amino acids. The CDR3 DNA sequence: TGTGCCAGCACCTACAGCTCTGGAAACACCATATATTTT. Translated: CASTYSSGNTIYF.

V gene TRBV12-3 or TRBV12-4 combines with J gene TRBJ1-6; D gene unclear. Trimming stripped 5 bases from V and 11 bases from J, with 10 bases between. CDR3 length equals 12 residues. CDR3 nucleotide sequence: TGTGCCAGCAGTGACCTGGGGACACCCCTCCACTTT. This codes for CASSDLGTPLHF.

The chain combines TRBV4-1 with TRBJ2-3, with 14 positions matching TRBD2. Trimming took 4 bases from V and 3 from J; bases not matched to a gene: 3. The V gene's germline CDR1 is MGHRA and CDR2 YSYEKL. The CDR3 sequence is 16 residues long. The CDR3 nucleotides read TGCGCCAGCAGCCCTCGACTAGCGGGGGGGACAGATACGCAGTATTTT. Translated, it gives CASSPRLAGGTDTQYF.

V is TRBV11-3 and J is TRBJ1-1, with D possibly being TRBD1 (5 bases). This CDR3 comprises 13 residues. Trimming shortened V by 1 base and J by 5 bases, and 8 bases separated the two germline ends. Looked up from germline, CDR1 is SGHNT and CDR2 is YENEEA. The CDR3 DNA is TGTGCCAGCAGCTTAGCGGGACGTACTGAAGCTTTCTTT. Its protein is CASSLAGRTEAFF.

The chain has TRBV2 and TRBJ2-4; a weak D match, TRBD2 (5 bases). The germline V gene has CDR1 SNHLY and CDR2 FYNNEI. V lost 2 bases, J lost 6 bases, and 8 bases lay in between. The CDR3 extends over 13 amino acids. The CDR3 protein is CASSEPEGNIQYF. CDR3 DNA: TGTGCCAGCAGTGAACCCGAGGGAAACATTCAGTACTTC. The full variable domain, completed using reference TRBV2 and TRBJ2-4, is EPEVTQTPSHQVTQMGQEVILRCVPISNHLYFYWYRQILGQKVEFLVSFYNNEISEKSEIFDDQFSVERPDGSNFTLKIRSTKLEDSAMYFCASSEPEGNIQYFGAGTRLSVL.

The chain couples TRBV7-8 to TRBJ1-2; D is uncertain. V dropped 3 bases and J dropped 4 bases, with 9 bases sitting between them. The CDR3 consists of 13 residues. Germline CDR1 reads SGHVS; CDR2 reads FQNEAQ. The CDR3: CASSLHVTYGYTF. CDR3 nucleotide sequence: TGTGCCAGCAGCTTGCATGTGACCTATGGCTACACCTTC.

This chain connects TRBV7-9 to TRBJ1-1; tentatively, D is TRBD1 (6 bases). V lost 6 bases to trimming and J lost 10 bases, with 21 bases between them. Germline assignment: CDR1 SEHNR and CDR2 FQNEAQ (reference sequence). The CDR3 covers 14 residues. CDR3 loop: CASSTGGHFPGAFF. The CDR3 DNA reads as TGTGCCAGCAGTACGGGGGGACACTTCCCCGGAGCTTTCTTT.

The V gene is TRBV3-1 (or the pseudogene TRBV3-2), the J gene TRBJ1-1; D possibly corresponds to TRBD1 (6 bases). This CDR3 is 14 amino acids long. CDR1 is LGHDT and CDR2 is YNNKEL in the germline V gene (reference sequence). V lost 6 bases to trimming and J lost 6 bases, with 17 bases between them. Written as DNA, the CDR3 is TGTGCCAGCAGTACAACAGGGAATGGCGCTGAAGCTTTCTTT. Amino acid sequence: CASSTTGNGAEAFF.

J is TRBJ1-4 and V is TRBV5-1; no firm D call. This CDR3 is 13 amino acids long. V lost 0 bases and J lost 4, with 4 bases in between. Germline CDR1 SGHRS, CDR2 YFSETQ. CDR3 sequence: CASSLDSNEKLFF. The CDR3 nucleotides are TGCGCCAGCAGCTTGGACAGTAATGAAAAACTGTTTTTT.

The V and J genes are TRBV6-2 or TRBV6-3 and TRBJ1-3; D not resolved. The CDR3 contains 16 residues. The V gene's germline CDR1 is MNHEY and CDR2 SVGEGT. Trimming left V 6 bases short and J 0 bases short, with 15 bases between. Here the CDR3 reads CASSLGRSVSGNTIYF. CDR3 DNA: TGTGCCAGCAGCTTAGGCAGGTCCGTCTCTGGAAACACCATATATTTT.

The chain recombines TRBV7-6 with TRBJ2-1; D gene ambiguous. The V gene's germline CDR1 is SGHVS and CDR2 FNYEAQ. This CDR3 spans 14 amino acids. Between the trimmed V and J ends, which lost 5 bases and 2 bases, there was a span of 10 bases. CDR3 residues: CASSPRKAYNEQFF. The CDR3 bases are TGTGCCAGCAGCCCACGGAAGGCCTACAATGAGCAGTTCTTC.

The V and J genes are TRBV6-1 and TRBJ1-1, with no clear D. Germline CDR1 reads MNHNS; CDR2 reads SASEGT. V was cut by 2 bases and J by 4 bases, with 8 bases left in between. The CDR3 sequence is 13 residues long. The CDR3 nucleotides are TGTGCCAGCAGTGAATCAAGAGGCACTGAAGCTTTCTTT. This sequence encodes CASSESRGTEAFF.

This CDR3 reads CASSYRTSLEQYF. The CDR3 DNA reads TGTGCCAGTAGTTACAGGACATCGCTCGAGCAGTACTTC. The rearrangement joins TRBV19 to TRBJ2-7; a weak D match, TRBD1 (5 bases). Germline V gene data show CDR1 as LNHDA and CDR2 as SQIVND (reference sequence). The CDR3 runs 13 residues. The germline V and J ends were trimmed by 5 bases and 6 bases, with 14 bases remaining between them.

The chain is built from TRBV6-6 and TRBJ1-2; TRBD1 aligns across 8 bases. The CDR3 is made up of 14 amino acids. V dropped 5 bases and J dropped 2; count of bases not matched to a gene: 4. CDR1 and CDR2 from the germline V gene are MNHNY and SVGAGI (reference sequence). CDR3 nucleotide sequence: TGTGCCAGCAGTCCAGGGGGCGAGAACTATGGCTACACCTTC. Translated: CASSPGGENYGYTF.

This clone was detected once. The chain is built from TRBV7-2 and TRBJ1-3; D is uncertain. Germline V gene lookup returns CDR1 SGHTA and CDR2 FQGNSA. The CDR3 extends over 13 amino acids. Trimming stripped 4 bases from V and 1 base from J, with 5 bases between. CDR3 coding DNA: TGTGCCAGCAGCTACTTATCTGGAAACACCATATATTTT. Translation gives CASSYLSGNTIYF.

CDR3 residues: CASSLSSSFYNEQFF. The CDR3 nucleotides are TGTGCCAGCAGTTTATCAAGCAGTTTCTACAATGAGCAGTTCTTC. The rearrangement uses TRBV27 and TRBJ2-1; D call uncertain. Between the trimmed V and J ends, which lost 0 bases and 3 bases, there was a span of 9 bases. The CDR3 consists of 15 residues. Looked up from germline, CDR1 is MNHEY and CDR2 is SMNVEV (reference sequence).

The chain has TRBV4-2 and TRBJ2-7; a weak D match, TRBD1 (5 bases). Trimming removed 0 bases from V and 1 base from J, with 13 bases in between. Germline CDR1 and CDR2: LGHNA and YNFKEQ. The CDR3 totals 16 residues. This CDR3 is CASSQEARAFSYEQYF. The CDR3, as DNA: TGTGCCAGCAGCCAAGAAGCCAGGGCCTTTTCCTACGAGCAGTACTTC.

This chain links TRBV2 with TRBJ2-3; the D is unclear. Germline CDR1 is SNHLY and CDR2 is FYNNEI. Trimming stripped 1 base from V and 6 bases from J, with 2 bases between. This CDR3 has 11 residues. The CDR3 loop is CASSEVDTQYF. The CDR3 bases are TGTGCCAGCAGTGAAGTTGATACGCAGTATTTT.